These 15 T cell receptor beta chains came from one sample sequenced in a study of shared clonotypes between healthy human individuals. Assay: immunoSEQ multiplex PCR; the TCRdb copy retains only in-frame clones and omits some. The sample has about 2 million clones; about 94% are singletons. It was CD45RO-negative cells, positively selected for CCR7, that made up naive CD8 cells, with terminally differentiated effector memory CD45RA+ cells excluded. Sequencing input: naive CD8+ T cells sorted from blood. These receptors all come from a man aged 18 to 30 in good health.

The chain uses TRBV6-1 and TRBJ2-7; 10 nucleotides align to TRBD1. The V and J ends lost 4 bases and 3 bases, in that order; junction bases with no gene match: 6. The germline V gene encodes CDR1 MNHNS and CDR2 SASEGT. This CDR3 contains 15 residues. The CDR3 is CASSAGTGAFYEQYF. In DNA form, the CDR3 reads TGTGCCAGCAGTGCCGGGACAGGGGCTTTCTACGAGCAGTACTTC.

V gene TRBV15 combines with J gene TRBJ2-2; weak D call: TRBD1 (6 bases). The germline V gene has CDR1 LNHNV and CDR2 YYDKDF (reference sequence). The V end lost 3 bases, the J end lost 6 bases, and 14 bases lay between the germline ends. The CDR3 consists of 15 residues. CDR3 protein: CATSRDSNTPGELFF. CDR3 DNA: TGTGCCACCAGCAGGGACAGTAATACCCCCGGGGAGCTGTTTTTT.

The gene calls are TRBV7-6 and TRBJ1-6; possibly TRBD1 for D (6 bases). This CDR3 comprises 13 residues. Germline V CDR1 and CDR2: SGHVS, FNYEAQ. The V end lost 5 bases, the J end lost 11 bases, and 13 bases lay between the germline ends. The CDR3 coding sequence is TGTGCCAGCAGCCAGGGGCCCCAGGCACCCCTCCACTTT. Amino acids: CASSQGPQAPLHF.

Turning to this clone: Other DNA sequences within the sample encode an identical CDR3. CDR3 loop: CASSLPSYEQYF. The CDR3 DNA is TGTGCCAGCAGTTTACCCTCCTACGAGCAGTACTTC. The chain recombines TRBV28 with TRBJ2-7; D is unresolved. The CDR3 spans 12 residues. The germline CDR1 and CDR2 sequences are MDHEN and SYDVKM. Trimming took 2 bases from V and 0 from J, leaving 2 bases between them.

This clone was observed a single time. The chain couples TRBV7-9 to TRBJ2-6, with 8 positions matching TRBD1. This CDR3 spans 16 amino acids. Germline-derived CDR1 and CDR2 are SEHNR and FQNEAQ (reference sequence). Trimming at V came to 5 bases and at J to 4 bases, leaving 7 bases not matched to a gene. The CDR3 here is CASSPSGGLGANVLTF. The CDR3 DNA is TGTGCCAGCAGCCCATCAGGGGGCCTCGGGGCCAACGTCCTGACTTTC.

This chain connects TRBV2 to TRBJ2-3; 8 nucleotides line up with TRBD1. Per germline, CDR1 SNHLY and CDR2 FYNNEI. J lost 2 bases, V lost 0 bases, and 7 bases had no gene match. The CDR3 is made up of 17 amino acids. CDR3 region: CASSEAQWDRTTDTQYF. The DNA for the CDR3 is TGTGCCAGCAGTGAAGCGCAATGGGACAGGACCACAGATACGCAGTATTTT.

The chain is built from TRBV19 and TRBJ1-1; a weak D match, TRBD1 (5 bases). CDR1 LNHDA and CDR2 SQIVND come from the germline V gene (reference sequence). V dropped 5 bases and J dropped 1 base, with 11 bases sitting between them. The CDR3 is made up of 14 amino acids. The CDR3: CASSPGWENTEAFF. CDR3 nucleotides: TGTGCCAGTAGTCCAGGGTGGGAGAACACTGAAGCTTTCTTT.

J is TRBJ2-3 and V is TRBV27; D may be TRBD2 (5 bases). Germline CDR1 and CDR2: MNHEY and SMNVEV (reference sequence). Deletions cut 4 bases from V and 3 bases from J, with 11 bases between. CDR3 length equals 14 residues. CDR3 in amino acids: CASSSGLGTDTQYF. The CDR3 DNA reads TGTGCCAGCAGTTCGGGGTTGGGGACAGATACGCAGTATTTT.

This rearrangement joins TRBV28 to TRBJ2-1; TRBD1 is a possible D gene (5 bases). V was pared by 4 bases and J by 8 bases, with 12 bases between. The CDR3 covers 13 residues. Germline CDR1 is MDHEN and CDR2 is SYDVKM. The DNA of the CDR3 is TGTGCCAGCAGTTCGCAGGGTGAGGATGAGCAGTTCTTC. Amino acid sequence: CASSSQGEDEQFF. Full variable domain (remainder filled in from reference TRBV28 and TRBJ2-1): DVKVTQSSRYLVKRTGEKVFLECVQDMDHENMFWYRQDPGLGLRLIYFSYDVKMKEKGDIPEGYSVSREKKERFSLILESASTNQTSMYLCASSSQGEDEQFFGPGTRLTVL.

This chain connects TRBV10-3 to TRBJ2-5; D not resolved. The CDR3 totals 12 residues. Per the germline V gene, CDR1 is ENHRY and CDR2 is SYGVKD. The V end was cut by 5 bases, the J end by 5 bases, with 9 bases between. The CDR3 bases are TGTGCCATCAGTCCTAGTGTCGAGACCCAGTACTTC. Protein: CAISPSVETQYF.

The chain is built from TRBV18 and TRBJ2-3, with 7 bases matching TRBD2. The CDR3 is 16 residues long. The germline gives CDR1 KGHSH, CDR2 LQKENI. V lost 2 bases and J lost 2; bases outside the gene matches: 7. DNA for the CDR3: TGTGCCAGCTCACCAGAAGCGGGGATCACCACAGATACGCAGTATTTT. Amino acids: CASSPEAGITTDTQYF.

This chain uses TRBV5-4 with TRBJ2-3; TRBD2 agrees at 9 bases. The ends lost 6 bases at V and 5 bases at J; junction bases unmatched: 10. CDR1 SGHNT and CDR2 YYREEE come from the germline V gene (reference sequence). The CDR3 covers 15 residues. CDR3 coding DNA: TGTGCCAGCACCTGGGAGGCGGGAGGGCAAGATACGCAGTATTTT. This translates into CASTWEAGGQDTQYF.

The chain couples TRBV9 to TRBJ2-6; no reliable D call. This CDR3 comprises 13 residues. V was cut by 7 bases and J by 0 bases, with 5 bases left in between. Per germline, CDR1 SGDLS and CDR2 YYNGEE. The CDR3 spells CASSYSGANVLTF. The CDR3 DNA sequence: TGTGCCAGCTCCTACTCTGGGGCCAACGTCCTGACTTTC.

The chain is built from TRBV7-9 and TRBJ2-3; TRBD1 matches at 7 bases. This CDR3 comprises 16 residues. Germline V gene sequence: CDR1 SEHNR, CDR2 FQNEAQ (reference sequence). The junction had 10 bases not matched to a gene; V was cut back by 5 bases and J by 2 bases. The CDR3 here is CASSPQPGQITDTQYF. The CDR3 region has the DNA TGTGCCAGCAGCCCCCAACCGGGACAGATCACAGATACGCAGTATTTT.

This clone was detected a few times. The CDR3 sequence is CASSAAGSSYEQYF. CDR3 nucleotide sequence: TGCGCCAGCAGTGCGGCGGGGAGCTCCTACGAGCAGTACTTC. The chain carries TRBV10-1 and TRBJ2-7; a possible D gene is TRBD2 (6 bases). Germline lookup yields CDR1 WNHNN and CDR2 SYGVQD (reference sequence). The length of the CDR3 is 14 residues. Between the trimmed V and J ends, which lost 4 bases and 0 bases, there was a span of 10 bases.